The 4 T cell receptor beta chains given below trace back to one sample, sequenced in a study of cytomegalovirus exposure and HLA in healthy donors. The primer mix had 60 Vbeta and 13 Jbeta primers. Clones were read by immunoSEQ multiplex PCR, and TCRdb kept only the in-frame ones, dropping some. The profile covers over 150,000 clones, with about two thirds appearing a single time and 2.5% to 3% taken by the ten largest. Sequencing was carried out using PBMCs. All receptors derive from a woman aged 30 to 39 in good health and CMV-seronegative.

The V and J genes are TRBV6-5 and TRBJ1-2, with 11 bases fitting TRBD1. The CDR3 is 15 residues long. Germline V gene lookup returns CDR1 MNHEY and CDR2 SVGAGI. The J segment lost 7 bases and the V segment lost 2 bases, leaving 6 bases of the junction unmatched. Written as DNA, the CDR3 is TGTGCCAGCAGTTACAGGGGACAGGGGGAGGGTGGCTACACCTTC. Translation gives CASSYRGQGEGGYTF.

This chain uses TRBV11-2 with TRBJ2-7; TRBD1 might be the D (6 bases). V was pared by 5 bases and J by 5 bases, with 19 bases between. CDR1 is SGHAT, CDR2 FQNNGV, per germline. This CDR3 is built from 15 residues. CDR3 region: CASSRDILNPHEQYF. The CDR3 DNA sequence: TGTGCCAGCAGCCGGGACATCCTTAATCCCCACGAGCAGTACTTC. Based on the CDR3 plus reference TRBV11-2 and TRBJ2-7, the full variable domain is EAGVAQSPRYKIIEKRQSVAFWCNPISGHATLYWYQQILGQGPKLLIQFQNNGVVDDSQLPKDRFSAERLKGVDSTLKIQPAKLEDSAVYLCASSRDILNPHEQYFGPGTRLTVT.

This clone has a single count. The junction and the germline gene differ at one end; a read error may be behind it. The rearrangement links TRBV18 to TRBJ2-7; tentatively, D is TRBD2 (5 bases). The CDR3 runs to 14 residues. Germline loops: CDR1 KGHSH, CDR2 LQKENI. CDR3 region: CASSPLGGPDEQCF. CDR3 coding DNA: TGTGCCAGCTCACCACTTGGAGGCCCTGACGAGCAGTGCTTC.

This chain uses TRBV9 with TRBJ1-4; weak D call: TRBD1 (6 bases). Germline values: CDR1 SGDLS, CDR2 YYNGEE. The V and J ends lost 2 bases and 2 bases respectively, with 10 bases between them. The CDR3 runs to 15 residues. This CDR3 reads CASSVYQGTNEKLFF. CDR3 nucleotide sequence: TGTGCCAGCAGCGTCTACCAGGGGACTAATGAAAAACTGTTTTTT. The full variable domain, in which reference TRBV9 and TRBJ1-4 provide the parts outside the CDR3, is DSGVTQTPKHLITATGQRVTLRCSPRSGDLSVYWYQQSLDQGLQFLIQYYNGEERAKGNILERFSAQQFPDLHSELNLSSLELGDSALYFCASSVYQGTNEKLFFGSGTQLSVL.